This TCR beta chain was recovered during a study of identical twins' blood T cells. MiXCR, run by TCRdb on the 5' RACE reads, gives a single entry per CDR3 protein. The sample has 300,000 to 400,000 distinct CDR3 sequences, roughly 31% seen once. With 4 bases clipped from V and 3 bases from J, the junction kept 7 bases outside the gene matches. This CDR3 contains 14 residues. The V gene's germline CDR1 is DFQATT and CDR2 SNEGSKA (reference sequence). This clonotype was sampled from a woman between 18 and 55 years old in good health. The specimen sequenced was PBMCs. The chain has TRBV20-1 and TRBJ1-2, with 8 bases lining up with TRBD1. The CDR3 region has the DNA TGCAGTGCTACGGACAGGGAAGAGTACTATGGCTACACCTTC. It codes for CSATDREEYYGYTF.